The rows below give T cell receptor beta chains drawn from one sample of a study of blood T cell repertoires in COVID-19. TCRdb keeps only in-frame clones here, not all; method: immunoSEQ multiplex PCR. The table shows around 200,000 clones, with around 82% occurring only once. Sequencing was carried out using peripheral blood. The receptors stem from a man aged 50 to 59 with active or convalescent COVID-19. CDR3s include the opening cysteine and the closing phenylalanine or tryptophan. D genes are given only for firm matches. Expanded clones are given a class, and other clones once, few, many or no size at all.

TRBV5-1,NA,TRBJ2-3,TRBD1,CASSRGQGARTDTQYF,TGCGCCAGCAGCCGGGGACAGGGGGCGAGGACAGATACGCAGTATTTT
TRBV24-1,NA,TRBJ1-5,NA,CATSDGWGGPGPQHF,TGTGCCACCAGTGATGGGTGGGGGGGCCCCGGGCCCCAGCATTTT
TRBV9,NA,TRBJ2-7,NA,CASSPRWGGDEQYF,TGTGCCAGCAGCCCCAGGTGGGGGGGCGACGAGCAGTACTTC
TRBV10-3,NA,TRBJ2-2,TRBD2,CATRGVANTGELFF,TGTGCCACGCGGGGGGTCGCGAACACCGGGGAGCTGTTTTTT
TRBV5-1,NA,TRBJ1-2,NA,CASSLGSTGSGYTF,TGCGCCAGCAGCTTGGGGAGTACAGGGTCCGGCTACACCTTC
TRBV3-1/TRBV3-2,once,TRBJ2-5,TRBD2,CASSQATSGVGETQYF,TGTGCCAGCAGCCAAGCCACTAGCGGGGTAGGAGAGACCCAGTACTTC
TRBV6-5,NA,TRBJ1-2,NA,CASSPQLGNGYTF,TGTGCCAGCAGCCCGCAACTAGGGAATGGCTACACCTTC
TRBV9,NA,TRBJ2-7,TRBD1,CASSDGFGQGTYEQYF,TGTGCCAGCAGCGACGGCTTCGGACAGGGGACCTACGAGCAGTACTTC
TRBV3-1/TRBV3-2,NA,TRBJ2-5,NA,CASSQAPGSETQYF,TGTGCCAGCAGCCAAGCCCCGGGATCGGAGACCCAGTACTTC
TRBV5-6,NA,TRBJ1-2,TRBD1,CASSMTGLHYGYTF,TGTGCCAGCAGCATGACAGGGTTACACTATGGCTACACCTTC